This T cell receptor (beta chain) was recorded in a study of a mutant IDH1 vaccine in newly diagnosed glioma. At the level of the study: Of treated patients, 62.5% were men and about 38% women, averaging 40.4 years.

Indicated time point: week 47, end of study. In every dose of vaccine, 300 ug of mutant IDH1 20-mer peptide was given alongside topical imiquimod. Assay: immunoSEQ multiplex PCR; the TCRdb copy retains only in-frame clones and omits some. The table has 77,000 or so clones, 81% seen once. Whole-study results and caveats: Changes to the top peripheral T cell clonotypes appeared unrelated to pseudoprogression.

As regards this clone: Its antigen remains unidentified.

The V end lost 5 bases, the J end lost 5 bases, and 15 bases lay between the germline ends. The CDR3 has 14 amino acids. The germline CDR1 and CDR2 sequences are SEHNR and FQNEAQ (reference sequence). The genes are TRBV7-9 and TRBJ1-2; perhaps TRBD1 as D (5 bases). Sequenced material: PBMCs, taken from a glioma patient whose treatment included an IDH1 peptide vaccine. The receptor was isolated from a man aged 35 to 55 with glioma. CDR3 DNA sequence: TGTGCCAGCAGCCCAGCGGGGGAGTGGTATGGCTACACCTTC. Protein product: CASSPAGEWYGYTF.